A single sample is the source of the 20 T cell receptor beta chains below, sequenced in a study of immune evolution from preneoplasia to lung adenocarcinoma. Only in-frame clones appear in the TCRdb table, and some are missing; sequencing was by immunoSEQ multiplex PCR. The table shows around 21,000 clones, with around 75% occurring only once. Sequencing was performed on FFPE invasive lung adenocarcinoma tissue. The receptor source for this set is a person aged 55-75 years with lung adenocarcinoma.

The chain joins TRBV2 to TRBJ2-5, with 7 nucleotides matching TRBD2. The CDR3 is 12 residues long. Germline-derived CDR1 and CDR2 are SNHLY and FYNNEI. The V segment lost 1 base and the J segment 8 bases; nucleotides outside the gene matches: 1. The CDR3 DNA reads as TGTGCCAGCAGTGAAGGCGGGGGAACCCAGTACTTC. Residues: CASSEGGGTQYF.

The rearrangement links TRBV5-1 to TRBJ2-2; 10 bases are shared with TRBD1. V was clipped by 5 bases and J by 4 bases; unmatched bases: 5. Germline lookup yields CDR1 SGHRS and CDR2 YFSETQ. This CDR3 spans 15 amino acids. Here the CDR3 reads CASRRDRGATGELFF. The CDR3 region has the DNA TGCGCCAGCAGACGGGACAGGGGAGCCACCGGGGAGCTGTTTTTT.

The DNA for the CDR3 is TGTGCCAGCAGGCTCCGGACAGGACGCTATGAGGGCTACACCTTC. It encodes CASRLRTGRYEGYTF. The J gene is TRBJ1-2, the V gene TRBV28, with TRBD1 matching 7 bases. Germline V gene lookup returns CDR1 MDHEN and CDR2 SYDVKM. Trimming removed 6 bases from V and 8 bases from J; junction bases left unmatched: 15. The CDR3 extends over 15 amino acids.

V gene TRBV10-1 combines with J gene TRBJ2-7, with 7 bases identical to TRBD1. Trimming removed 6 bases from V and 2 bases from J; junction bases left unmatched: 4. The CDR3 spans 13 residues. Germline V gene lookup returns CDR1 WNHNN and CDR2 SYGVQD (reference sequence). Here the CDR3 DNA reads TGCGCCAGCAGAAGACAGGGACCCTACGAGCAGTACTTC. Translation: CASRRQGPYEQYF.

This clone was seen more than once but under ten times. The V call is TRBV11-2, the J call TRBJ2-3, with TRBD2 matching 8 bases. V was clipped by 2 bases and J by 5 bases; unmatched bases: 6. The CDR3 is 15 residues long. Looked up from germline, CDR1 is SGHAT and CDR2 is FQNNGV. CDR3 sequence reads: CASSLPGGRGDTQYF. CDR3 in DNA: TGTGCCAGCAGCTTACCGGGAGGGCGAGGAGATACGCAGTATTTT.

The V and J genes are TRBV7-2 and TRBJ1-3; D remains unclear. The CDR3 is 16 amino acids. Germline loops: CDR1 SGHTA, CDR2 FQGNSA. V lost 2 bases and J lost 0, with 11 bases in between. This CDR3 reads CASSLNAASSGNTIYF. As DNA, the CDR3 is TGTGCCAGCAGCTTAAACGCGGCGAGCTCTGGAAACACCATATATTTT.

Regarding this clone: This CDR3 is also generated by other DNA sequences in the sample. This sequence joins TRBV29-1 and TRBJ2-1, with D possibly matching TRBD2 (6 bases). There are 12 residues in the CDR3. Germline V gene lookup returns CDR1 SQVTM and CDR2 ANQGSEA. Trimming removed 6 bases at V and 7 bases at J, with 13 bases between. The CDR3 loop reads CSVRPRGNEQFF. In nucleotides, the CDR3 is TGCAGCGTCCGTCCTCGGGGGAATGAGCAGTTCTTC.

In this sample, this clone is medium-sized (0.01 to 0.1%). The chain recombines TRBV5-1 with TRBJ2-7; TRBD1 matches at 8 bases. CDR3 size: 15 residues. Germline assignment: CDR1 SGHRS and CDR2 YFSETQ. V shed 2 bases, J shed 3 bases, and the junction held 7 bases outside the gene matches. The CDR3 is CASSLSQGADYEQYF. In DNA, the CDR3 is TGCGCCAGCAGCTTAAGTCAGGGGGCGGACTACGAGCAGTACTTC. Complete variable domain (other parts from reference TRBV5-1 and TRBJ2-7): KAGVTQTPRYLIKTRGQQVTLSCSPISGHRSVSWYQQTPGQGLQFLFEYFSETQRNKGNFPGRFSGRQFSNSRSEMNVSTLELGDSALYLCASSLSQGADYEQYFGPGTRLTVT.

This chain links TRBV19 with TRBJ1-1; 7 bases match TRBD1. Per germline, CDR1 LNHDA and CDR2 SQIVND (reference sequence). This CDR3 is built from 14 residues. The V and J ends lost 0 bases and 11 bases, in that order; junction bases with no gene match: 9. CDR3 sequence: CASSIDRAGGRAFF. The CDR3 DNA reads as TGTGCCAGTAGTATAGATAGGGCAGGGGGTAGGGCTTTCTTT. Full variable domain (outside the CDR3, taken from reference TRBV19 and TRBJ1-1): DGGITQSPKYLFRKEGQNVTLSCEQNLNHDAMYWYRQDPGQGLRLIYYSQIVNDFQKGDIAEGYSVSREKKESFPLTVTSAQKNPTAFYLCASSIDRAGGRAFFGQGTRLTVV.

The chain links TRBV5-4 to TRBJ2-7; D remains ambiguous. V was cut by 0 bases and J by 7 bases, with 11 bases left in between. The germline V gene has CDR1 SGHNT and CDR2 YYREEE (reference sequence). The CDR3 has 13 amino acids. The CDR3 DNA follows: TGTGCCAGCAGCTTGGACCGCGCCTCTGAGCAGTACTTC. It specifies CASSLDRASEQYF. The full variable domain, with the rest looked up from reference TRBV5-4 and TRBJ2-7, is ETGVTQSPTHLIKTRGQQVTLRCSSQSGHNTVSWYQQALGQGPQFIFQYYREEENGRGNFPPRFSGLQFPNYSSELNVNALELDDSALYLCASSLDRASEQYFGPGTRLTVT.

This chain uses TRBV10-2 with TRBJ1-2, with a weak D call TRBD1 (6 bases). V gave up 6 bases and J gave up 7 bases, with 12 bases separating them. CDR1 and CDR2 (germline): WSHSY, SAAADI. The CDR3 has 12 amino acids. CDR3 loop: CASSQGNAGYTF. CDR3 sequence (DNA): TGCGCCAGCAGCCAGGGGAACGCTGGCTACACCTTC.

The CDR3 region has the DNA TGTGCCAGCAGCGTAGCGGGAATATACAATGAGCAGTTCTTC. Residues: CASSVAGIYNEQFF. V gene TRBV9 combines with J gene TRBJ2-1, with D perhaps matching TRBD2 (5 bases). Between the trimmed V and J ends, which lost 0 bases and 4 bases, there was a span of 8 bases. The CDR3 length is 14 residues. Germline V gives CDR1 SGDLS, CDR2 YYNGEE.

Only one count was recorded for this clone. The V call is TRBV27, the J call TRBJ1-1; perhaps TRBD1 as D (5 bases). The CDR3 covers 15 residues. CDR1 is MNHEY, CDR2 SMNVEV, per germline (reference sequence). Trimming cost V 4 bases and J 1 base, with 13 bases left between them. The CDR3 region is CASSSTPGANTEAFF. The DNA for the CDR3 is TGTGCCAGCAGTTCCACCCCCGGGGCGAACACTGAAGCTTTCTTT.

The rearrangement links TRBV19 to TRBJ2-2; possibly TRBD1 for D (5 bases). This CDR3 is 15 amino acids long. V was clipped by 3 bases and J by 4 bases, with 12 bases between them. Germline CDR1 LNHDA, CDR2 SQIVND (reference sequence). CDR3 sequence: CASSIGPQGTGELFF. CDR3 nucleotides: TGTGCCAGTAGTATCGGACCCCAGGGCACCGGGGAGCTGTTTTTT.

The rearrangement joins TRBV7-2 to TRBJ2-3; 8 positions match TRBD2. After removal of 5 bases from V and 1 base from J, the junction contained 8 bases not matched to a gene. The CDR3 is 16 residues long. Germline assignment: CDR1 SGHTA and CDR2 FQGNSA. CDR3 sequence: CASSAGGAQGTDTQYF. The CDR3 coding sequence is TGTGCCAGCAGCGCCGGGGGGGCTCAGGGCACAGATACGCAGTATTTT.

The chain recombines TRBV14 with TRBJ1-2; possible D gene TRBD1, 6 bases. Trimming cost V 2 bases and J 0 bases, with 13 bases left between them. The germline gives CDR1 SGHDN, CDR2 FVKESK. CDR3 length equals 16 residues. CDR3 in amino acids: CASSQLQGPSNYGYTF. In nucleotides, the CDR3 is TGTGCCAGCAGCCAACTACAGGGCCCATCTAACTATGGCTACACCTTC. Looking up the rest from reference TRBV14 and TRBJ1-2 gives the full variable domain: EAGVTQFPSHSVIEKGQTVTLRCDPISGHDNLYWYRRVMGKEIKFLLHFVKESKQDESGMPNNRFLAERTGGTYSTLKVQPAELEDSGVYFCASSQLQGPSNYGYTFGSGTRLTVV.

The chain joins TRBV7-9 to TRBJ2-3; 13 bases map to TRBD2. The V gene end was trimmed by 5 bases and the J gene end by 3 bases; junction bases not matched to a gene: 8. This CDR3 is 17 amino acids long. From germline, CDR1 is SEHNR and CDR2 FQNEAQ (reference sequence). CDR3 residues: CASSPGGTSGITDTQYF. In DNA, the CDR3 is TGTGCCAGCAGCCCAGGAGGGACTAGCGGGATTACAGATACGCAGTATTTT.

The CDR3 is CAISDIGLAGGADTQYF. CDR3 sequence (DNA): TGTGCCATCAGTGATATCGGGCTAGCGGGAGGGGCAGATACGCAGTATTTT. V is TRBV10-3 and J is TRBJ2-3; the match to TRBD2 covers 12 bases. The CDR3 has 17 amino acids. The trim removed 3 bases at V and 4 bases at J, leaving 8 bases unmatched. Germline V gene sequence: CDR1 ENHRY, CDR2 SYGVKD.

The chain joins TRBV18 to TRBJ1-1; unclear D gene. The CDR3 is made up of 14 amino acids. The germline gives CDR1 KGHSH, CDR2 LQKENI. V was clipped by 3 bases and J by 5 bases, with 13 bases between them. The CDR3 DNA sequence: TGTGCCAGCTCACCGGGCAGGATAAGGACTGAAGCTTTCTTT. Translation gives CASSPGRIRTEAFF.

Only one count was recorded for this clone. The gene calls are TRBV15 and TRBJ2-3; 8 bases align to TRBD2. The germline V gene encodes CDR1 LNHNV and CDR2 YYDKDF (reference sequence). V lost 4 bases to trimming and J lost 2 bases; unmatched junction nucleotides: 5. This CDR3 has 15 amino acids. Here the CDR3 reads CATSITSGHTDTQYF. The CDR3, as DNA: TGTGCCACCAGCATCACTAGCGGACACACAGATACGCAGTATTTT. The full variable domain, rest sourced from reference TRBV15 and TRBJ2-3, is DAMVIQNPRYQVTQFGKPVTLSCSQTLNHNVMYWYQQKSSQAPKLLFHYYDKDFNNEADTPDNFQSRRPNTSFCFLDIRSPGLGDTAMYLCATSITSGHTDTQYFGPGTRLTVL.